The 20 T cell receptor beta chains given below trace back to one sample, sequenced in a study of blood T cell repertoires in COVID-19. Generated by immunoSEQ multiplex PCR, the TCRdb table keeps only in-frame clones and is missing some. The table records 200,000 to 250,000 clones, under 90% of them present only once. The source material was PBMCs or T cells enriched from blood (not recorded which). The receptors derive from a woman between 50 and 59 years old who had been exposed to COVID-19.

V is TRBV4-1 and J is TRBJ2-3; 10 nucleotides line up with TRBD2. Trimming at V came to 5 bases and at J to 3 bases, leaving 8 bases not matched to a gene. CDR3 size: 16 residues. CDR1 and CDR2 from the germline V gene are MGHRA and YSYEKL. The CDR3 nucleotides read TGCGCCAGCAGCGACTACCCTAGCGGGGGAACAGATACGCAGTATTTT. Translating gives CASSDYPSGGTDTQYF.

This chain links TRBV6-2 or TRBV6-3 with TRBJ2-7; D might be TRBD2 (5 bases). The germline gives CDR1 MNHEY, CDR2 SVGEGT. V dropped 5 bases and J dropped 0 bases, with 17 bases sitting between them. The CDR3 runs to 16 residues. The CDR3 is CASSPRLGVSSYEQYF. The CDR3 region has the DNA TGTGCCAGCAGTCCCCGGCTGGGAGTAAGCTCCTACGAGCAGTACTTC.

The chain recombines TRBV12-3 or TRBV12-4 with TRBJ1-1, with D uncertain. The CDR3 consists of 13 residues. Deletions cut 2 bases from V and 8 bases from J, with 12 bases between. The CDR3 nucleotides read TGTGCCAGCAGTTTAATGAGGGCTGGGGAAGCTTTCTTT. This gives the protein CASSLMRAGEAFF.

This clone was picked up one time. J is TRBJ1-1 and V is TRBV11-2, with TRBD1 matching over 7 bases. Trimming at V came to 3 bases and at J to 1 base, leaving 5 bases not matched to a gene. This CDR3 comprises 15 residues. CDR1 is SGHAT and CDR2 is FQNNGV in the germline V gene. The CDR3 sequence: CASSFRGYGNTEAFF. The CDR3 nucleotides read TGTGCCAGCAGCTTCAGGGGGTACGGGAACACTGAAGCTTTCTTT.

On this clone: One junction end disagrees with the germline gene, perhaps due to a read error. The chain employs TRBV12-3 or TRBV12-4 and TRBJ1-3; D might be TRBD1 (6 bases). This CDR3 region has 12 residues. CDR3 residues: CASSLGTYLKNF. In nucleotides, the CDR3 is TGTGCCAGCAGCTTAGGGACATATCTGAAGAATTTT.

Only one count was recorded for this clone. The chain carries TRBV14 and TRBJ2-5, with TRBD1 as a possible D gene (6 bases). The CDR3 contains 15 residues. Germline-derived CDR1 and CDR2 are SGHDN and FVKESK. Trimming removed 2 bases at V and 3 bases at J, with 13 bases between. The DNA of the CDR3 is TGTGCCAGCAGCCAACAAGTAGGGGGAGAAGAGACCCAGTACTTC. Residues: CASSQQVGGEETQYF.

A single count supports this clone. The chain has TRBV6-5 and TRBJ2-5; D possibly corresponds to TRBD2 (5 bases). This CDR3 has 13 residues. V shed 3 bases and J shed 5 bases, with 10 bases lying between them. Germline CDR1 reads MNHEY; CDR2 reads SVGAGI. The CDR3 DNA sequence: TGTGCCAGCAGTTATGGGCGGGCGGAGACCCAGTACTTC. It codes for CASSYGRAETQYF.

The chain carries TRBV28 and TRBJ2-5; D possibly corresponds to TRBD1 (5 bases). Germline V gives CDR1 MDHEN, CDR2 SYDVKM. The CDR3 contains 13 residues. Trimming took 5 bases from V and 4 from J, leaving 11 bases between them. This CDR3 reads CASSLDSRETQYF. CDR3 sequence (DNA): TGTGCCAGCAGTCTAGACAGTCGAGAGACCCAGTACTTC.

The chain couples TRBV7-2 to TRBJ2-7, with 14 nucleotides matching TRBD2. Unmatched junction bases numbered 3, after V lost 6 bases and J lost 5 bases. Germline V gives CDR1 SGHTA, CDR2 FQGNSA. The CDR3 contains 14 residues. The CDR3 DNA follows: TGTGCCAGCAGGACTAGCGGGGGGGCCCACGAGCAGTACTTC. Translated: CASRTSGGAHEQYF. Full variable domain (remainder filled in from reference TRBV7-2 and TRBJ2-7): GAGVSQSPSNKVTEKGKDVELRCDPISGHTALYWYRQSLGQGLEFLIYFQGNSAPDKSGLPSDRFSAERTGGSVSTLTIQRTQQEDSAVYLCASRTSGGAHEQYFGPGTRLTVT.

J is TRBJ1-1 and V is TRBV4-1, with D perhaps TRBD1 (5 bases). The V end was cut by 1 base, the J end by 5 bases, with 11 bases between. The CDR3 consists of 14 residues. CDR1 is MGHRA, CDR2 YSYEKL, per germline. CDR3 in DNA: TGCGCCAGCAGCCAAGTTACGCAGGGAACTGAAGCTTTCTTT. It encodes CASSQVTQGTEAFF.

V and J are TRBV7-2 and TRBJ2-5, with D possibly being TRBD2 (7 bases). There are 14 residues in the CDR3. Germline V gives CDR1 SGHTA, CDR2 FQGNSA. V lost 3 bases and J 4 bases, leaving 12 bases between the germline ends. The CDR3 DNA reads TGTGCCAGCAGCTTTGGGGGGGGCTTAGAGACCCAGTACTTC. Amino acids: CASSFGGGLETQYF.

V and J are TRBV25-1 and TRBJ2-5, with D possibly TRBD2 on 5 matching bases. V lost 2 bases and J 4 bases, leaving 8 bases between the germline ends. CDR1 is MGHDK, CDR2 SYGVNS, per germline. This CDR3 has 13 amino acids. The CDR3 sequence is CASSEPRGETQYF. The CDR3 nucleotides read TGTGCCAGCAGTGAACCTCGGGGAGAGACCCAGTACTTC.

The gene calls are TRBV5-8 and TRBJ1-1; no reliable D call. The CDR3 is 11 amino acids. CDR1 is SGHTS, CDR2 YDEGEE, per germline. V gave up 0 bases and J gave up 11 bases, with 8 bases separating them. The CDR3 bases are TGTGCCAGCAGCTTGGGCCAGGTGGCTTTCTTT. Translating it yields CASSLGQVAFF. Drawing the rest from reference TRBV5-8 and TRBJ1-1, the complete variable domain is EAGVTQSPTHLIKTRGQQATLRCSPISGHTSVYWYQQALGLGLQFLLWYDEGEERNRGNFPPRFSGRQFPNYSSELNVNALELEDSALYLCASSLGQVAFFGQGTRLTVV.

Here the CDR3 DNA reads TGCGCCAGCAGCTTAAGGTGGGACAATTTGGGAAACACCATATATTTT. Protein sequence: CASSLRWDNLGNTIYF. This chain joins TRBV5-1 and TRBJ1-3; weak D call: TRBD1 (6 bases). The CDR3 is made up of 16 amino acids. V lost 2 bases, J lost 4 bases, and 16 bases lay in between. Per the germline V gene, CDR1 is SGHRS and CDR2 is YFSETQ.

J is TRBJ2-1 and V is TRBV5-1, with 7 positions matching TRBD1. Germline-derived CDR1 and CDR2 are SGHRS and YFSETQ. The CDR3 runs to 15 residues. The junction had 7 bases not matched to a gene; V was cut back by 3 bases and J by 4 bases. The CDR3 coding sequence is TGCGCCAGCAGCTCCGCCGGGACAGTATACAATGAGCAGTTCTTC. Translated: CASSSAGTVYNEQFF.

V gene TRBV15 combines with J gene TRBJ1-1; D is uncertain. Trimming removed 0 bases from V and 6 bases from J, with 17 bases in between. Germline V lookup: CDR1 LNHNV, CDR2 YYDKDF (reference sequence). The CDR3 loop spans 16 amino acids. The CDR3 loop is CATSRERHPPRAEAFF. The CDR3 DNA follows: TGTGCCACCAGCAGAGAGCGGCACCCGCCGAGGGCTGAAGCTTTCTTT. Filled out from reference TRBV15 and TRBJ1-1, the complete variable domain reads DAMVIQNPRYQVTQFGKPVTLSCSQTLNHNVMYWYQQKSSQAPKLLFHYYDKDFNNEADTPDNFQSRRPNTSFCFLDIRSPGLGDTAMYLCATSRERHPPRAEAFFGQGTRLTVV.

This clone appeared once. This rearrangement joins TRBV10-3 to TRBJ1-2, with D tentatively TRBD1 (5 bases). This CDR3 is 13 amino acids long. V dropped 4 bases and J dropped 0 bases, with 6 bases sitting between them. Germline-derived CDR1 and CDR2 are ENHRY and SYGVKD. This CDR3 is CAISGQPNYGYTF. As DNA, the CDR3 is TGTGCCATCAGTGGACAGCCTAACTATGGCTACACCTTC.

The chain combines TRBV28 with TRBJ2-1, with 7 positions matching TRBD2. V lost 10 bases, J lost 0 bases, and 6 bases stayed unmatched. CDR3 length: 14 residues. Germline V gene lookup returns CDR1 MDHEN and CDR2 SYDVKM. As DNA, the CDR3 is TGTGCCACCCTTAGCGGGTACTCCTACAATGAGCAGTTCTTC. The encoded protein is CATLSGYSYNEQFF.

V and J are TRBV7-2 and TRBJ1-1, with TRBD1 matching 7 bases. This CDR3 is 16 amino acids long. Germline assignment: CDR1 SGHTA and CDR2 FQGNSA. V gave up 7 bases and J gave up 0 bases; unmatched junction bases: 11. CDR3 amino acids: CASTVTGAFMNTEAFF. The CDR3 nucleotides are TGTGCCAGCACCGTTACAGGGGCTTTTATGAACACTGAAGCTTTCTTT.

As to this clone: This CDR3 is also generated by other DNA sequences in the sample. The V and J genes are TRBV5-1 and TRBJ1-1; no reliable D call. CDR1 SGHRS and CDR2 YFSETQ come from the germline V gene. Trimming cost V 0 bases and J 5 bases, with 11 bases left between them. The CDR3 has 14 amino acids. The CDR3 nucleotides are TGCGCCAGCAGCTTGGCCCAAGGAGGAACTGAAGCTTTCTTT. This sequence encodes CASSLAQGGTEAFF.